Each of the 19 T cell receptor beta chains below was sequenced from the same sample in a study of blood T cells in healthy people across ages. A second about 6 to 11 cycle PCR used barcoded and J-beta primers. One entry per CDR3 protein results from TCRdb running MiXCR on the 5' RACE reads. The sample carries 980,000 or so distinct CDR3 sequences, about 48% recorded once. Sequenced: blood. All receptors come from a man between 25 and 39 years old in good health.

The table lists this clonotype with many counts. The gene calls are TRBV4-1 and TRBJ2-5; 8 nucleotides match TRBD1. Germline trimming cut 6 bases from V and 5 bases from J; bases unmatched to any gene: 5. Per germline, CDR1 MGHRA and CDR2 YSYEKL. The CDR3 runs 13 residues. CDR3 nucleotides: TGCGCCAGCAGGACAGGGGTGGACGAGACCCAGTACTTC. The encoded protein is CASRTGVDETQYF.

The J gene is TRBJ1-5, the V gene TRBV20-1; D is perhaps TRBD1 (6 bases). This CDR3 is built from 13 residues. Trimming shortened V by 2 bases and J by 6 bases, and 11 bases separated the two germline ends. Germline V gene lookup returns CDR1 DFQATT and CDR2 SNEGSKA (reference sequence). The CDR3 nucleotides are TGCAGTGCTAGACAGGGGTTGGCTCAGCCCCAGCATTTT. This translates into CSARQGLAQPQHF.

The chain carries TRBV7-9 and TRBJ1-2, with 11 bases matching TRBD1. This CDR3 has 16 amino acids. The V gene end was trimmed by 5 bases and the J gene end by 2 bases; junction bases not matched to a gene: 7. Germline loops: CDR1 SEHNR, CDR2 FQNEAQ (reference sequence). CDR3 in DNA: TGTGCCAGCAGCCCGGGTGGACAGGGGGCCAACTATGGCTACACCTTC. Its translation is CASSPGGQGANYGYTF.

This chain uses TRBV9 with TRBJ2-7; D ambiguous. CDR3 length equals 15 residues. Trimming removed 0 bases from V and 2 bases from J, with 12 bases in between. The V gene's germline CDR1 is SGDLS and CDR2 YYNGEE. For the CDR3, the DNA is TGTGCCAGCAGCGTAGGAAGGGCCCGAACCTACGAGCAGTACTTC. Protein sequence: CASSVGRARTYEQYF.

The J gene is TRBJ1-5, the V gene TRBV18, with TRBD1 matching 12 bases. Germline lookup yields CDR1 KGHSH and CDR2 LQKENI. CDR3 size: 16 residues. The ends lost 4 bases at V and 3 bases at J; junction bases unmatched: 4. CDR3 region: CASSRGTGGFNQPQHF. CDR3 DNA: TGTGCCAGCTCACGCGGGACAGGGGGCTTCAATCAGCCCCAGCATTTT.

This sequence joins TRBV20-1 and TRBJ2-3, with 7 positions matching TRBD2. In germline, CDR1 is DFQATT, CDR2 SNEGSKA (reference sequence). Trimming cost V 0 bases and J 2 bases; bases outside gene matches: 17. CDR3 length: 19 amino acids. The CDR3 sequence: CSARDRGDLGSGITDTQYF. CDR3 in DNA: TGCAGTGCTAGAGATCGGGGGGATCTGGGGAGCGGAATCACAGATACGCAGTATTTT.

The chain carries TRBV29-1 and TRBJ2-7, with 8 bases matching TRBD2. There are 15 residues in the CDR3. CDR1 SQVTM and CDR2 ANQGSEA come from the germline V gene. V was pared by 4 bases and J by 0 bases, with 8 bases of the junction left unmatched. The CDR3 nucleotides are TGCAGCGTTGCCCGAACTAGCGGCCCCTCCTACGAGCAGTACTTC. Its protein product is CSVARTSGPSYEQYF.

The chain has TRBV2 and TRBJ1-2; D might be TRBD1 (5 bases). V lost 3 bases and J lost 2, with 7 bases in between. Germline V gene data show CDR1 as SNHLY and CDR2 as FYNNEI. The length of the CDR3 is 13 residues. The CDR3 loop reads CASSEDNNYGYTF. The CDR3 region has the DNA TGTGCCAGCAGTGAGGACAACAACTATGGCTACACCTTC.

The J gene is TRBJ2-7, the V gene TRBV3-1; D gene ambiguous. The germline gives CDR1 LGHDT, CDR2 YNNKEL (reference sequence). CDR3 size: 15 residues. V lost 0 bases, J lost 2 bases, and 11 bases lay in between. This chain's CDR3 is CASSQEPGQPYEQYF. The CDR3 DNA reads as TGTGCCAGCAGCCAAGAACCGGGCCAGCCCTACGAGCAGTACTTC.

J is TRBJ1-2 and V is TRBV7-2, with TRBD1 matching over 10 bases. CDR3 length equals 15 residues. V shed 1 base and J 9 bases; nucleotides not matched to a gene: 8. Germline lookup yields CDR1 SGHTA and CDR2 FQGNSA. Here the CDR3 reads CASSLGQGAETRYTF. In nucleotides, the CDR3 is TGTGCCAGCAGCTTAGGACAGGGGGCTGAAACGCGCTACACCTTC.

The V call is TRBV18, the J call TRBJ2-2; a possible D gene is TRBD1 (5 bases). Germline V gene sequence: CDR1 KGHSH, CDR2 LQKENI. V dropped 0 bases and J dropped 2 bases, with 7 bases sitting between them. The CDR3 length is 15 residues. CDR3 protein: CASSPPGHNTGELFF. CDR3 nucleotides: TGTGCCAGCTCACCACCGGGGCACAACACCGGGGAGCTGTTTTTT.

This clonotype was seen more than once but under ten times. The chain is built from TRBV10-3 and TRBJ2-5, with no clear D. This CDR3 has 12 residues. CDR1 is ENHRY, CDR2 SYGVKD, per germline. V was clipped by 4 bases and J by 5 bases, with 8 bases between them. The DNA of the CDR3 is TGTGCCATCAGTGGCCAACGGGAGACCCAGTACTTC. This encodes CAISGQRETQYF.

V is TRBV2 and J is TRBJ2-7; D unresolved. Germline loops: CDR1 SNHLY, CDR2 FYNNEI. Trimming pared 6 bases from V and 5 bases from J, leaving 17 bases between. The CDR3 totals 14 residues. The CDR3 bases are TGTGCCAGCAGGGCAGTCGATCGCTTGAACGAGCAGTACTTC. This encodes CASRAVDRLNEQYF. Together with reference TRBV2 and TRBJ2-7, the CDR3 gives the full variable domain: EPEVTQTPSHQVTQMGQEVILRCVPISNHLYFYWYRQILGQKVEFLVSFYNNEISEKSEIFDDQFSVERPDGSNFTLKIRSTKLEDSAMYFCASRAVDRLNEQYFGPGTRLTVT.

V usage is TRBV5-1 and J usage is TRBJ2-7; D might be TRBD2 (5 bases). Gene TRBJ2-5 matches the end of the DNA better, so the J call may be wrong. Germline assignment: CDR1 SGHRS and CDR2 YFSETQ. CDR3 length: 13 residues. The CDR3 spells CASSSAARETQYF. The CDR3 region has the DNA TGCGCCAGCAGCTCAGCGGCTCGGGAGACCCAGTACTTC.

V and J are TRBV6-6 and TRBJ2-7; D uncertain. The germline V and J ends were trimmed by 6 bases and 3 bases, with 15 bases remaining between them. Germline-derived CDR1 and CDR2 are MNHNY and SVGAGI (reference sequence). CDR3 length equals 14 residues. CDR3 coding DNA: TGTGCCAGCAGCCACAAACTCAAACACTACGAGCAGTACTTC. Translation: CASSHKLKHYEQYF.

This clonotype has a count of ten or more. V and J are TRBV7-2 and TRBJ1-5; TRBD1 might be the D (5 bases). V was shortened by 5 bases and J by 7 bases, with 18 bases between the two germline ends. The CDR3 sequence is 15 residues long. Germline V gene data show CDR1 as SGHTA and CDR2 as FQGNSA. DNA of the CDR3: TGTGCCAGCAGCCCGGGGACGGTCCAGAGCCAGCCCCAGCATTTT. Its translation is CASSPGTVQSQPQHF.

The J gene is TRBJ2-5, the V gene TRBV18, with 9 bases fitting TRBD1. The CDR3 loop spans 24 amino acids. Trimming took 2 bases from V and 0 from J; bases not matched to a gene: 28. CDR1 and CDR2 (germline): KGHSH, LQKENI. CDR3 in DNA: TGTGCCAGCTCACCATTTCCCGACCGGGACAGGGTGGGTTTCTGGGTACCATACCAAGAGACCCAGTACTTC. Protein sequence: CASSPFPDRDRVGFWVPYQETQYF.

This clonotype turned up a few times. The chain is built from TRBV6-4 and TRBJ2-3; 9 positions agree with TRBD2. Germline V gives CDR1 MRHNA, CDR2 SNTAGT. CDR3 length: 16 residues. V shed 5 bases and J 0 bases; nucleotides not matched to a gene: 6. CDR3 bases: TGTGCCAGCAGTCCGCGACTAGCGGCTAGCACAGATACGCAGTATTTT. Translating it yields CASSPRLAASTDTQYF.

The genes are TRBV6-1 and TRBJ1-6; D not resolved. CDR1 and CDR2 (germline): MNHNS, SASEGT. Trimming shortened V by 6 bases and J by 0 bases, and 12 bases separated the two germline ends. This CDR3 region has 16 residues. The CDR3 DNA follows: TGTGCCAGCAGAACAGCCCCGAGCTCCTATAATTCACCCCTCCACTTT. Translating it yields CASRTAPSSYNSPLHF.